This passage covers 30 T cell receptor beta chains from one sample sequenced in a study of Graves' ophthalmopathy and Graves' hyperthyroidism. TCR beta CDR3 regions were amplified from RNA transcripts. The authors performed first-round RT-PCR with HTBI primers and then a second-round multiplex PCR. TCRdb used MiXCR to reprocess the multiplex PCR reads, holding one entry per CDR3 protein. The sample has 350,000 to 400,000 distinct CDR3 sequences, around 19% seen once. Sequenced: peripheral blood. These receptors came from a woman younger than 35 with Graves' ophthalmopathy.

The V gene is TRBV6-1, the J gene TRBJ1-5, with unresolved D. V dropped 6 bases and J dropped 4 bases, with 13 bases sitting between them. The CDR3 runs 14 residues. Germline V CDR1 and CDR2: MNHNS, SASEGT. The CDR3 sequence: CASSQWVRNQPQHF. DNA of the CDR3: TGTGCCAGCAGCCAGTGGGTTAGAAATCAGCCCCAGCATTTT.

The sample holds many counts of this clonotype. The chain has TRBV12-3 or TRBV12-4 and TRBJ2-7; TRBD2 agrees at 9 bases. Trimming removed 6 bases from V and 1 base from J; junction bases left unmatched: 10. The CDR3 covers 16 residues. Written as DNA, the CDR3 is TGTGCCAGCAGCCTAGTAGCGGGAGTACGGTCCTACGAGCAGTACTTC. Translation: CASSLVAGVRSYEQYF.

This clonotype was observed many times. The chain joins TRBV4-3 to TRBJ2-7; no firm D call. V was clipped by 0 bases and J by 1 base, with 19 bases between them. From germline, CDR1 is LGHNA and CDR2 YSLEER. The CDR3 has 18 amino acids. CDR3 bases: TGCGCCAGCAGCCAAGAGTTCCCTCCCGGACGCACTTCCTACGAGCAGTACTTC. Its translation: CASSQEFPPGRTSYEQYF.

The gene calls are TRBV6-2 or TRBV6-3 and TRBJ1-2; TRBD1 is a possible D gene (5 bases). This CDR3 contains 13 residues. Germline assignment: CDR1 MNHEY and CDR2 SVGEGT. V was shortened by 5 bases and J by 2 bases, with 9 bases between the two germline ends. The CDR3 sequence is CASSIRENYGYTF. The CDR3 DNA reads TGTGCCAGCAGTATCAGGGAGAACTATGGCTACACCTTC.

This clonotype came up many times. J is TRBJ1-5 and V is TRBV19; D is undetermined. Trimming pared 2 bases from V and 2 bases from J, leaving 10 bases between. Germline CDR1 LNHDA, CDR2 SQIVND (reference sequence). The CDR3 has 15 residues. CDR3 in amino acids: CASSISGSGNQPQHF. For the CDR3, the DNA is TGTGCCAGTAGTATATCCGGGTCAGGCAATCAGCCCCAGCATTTT.

There are many counts of this clonotype. The V and J genes are TRBV2 and TRBJ1-6, with D perhaps matching TRBD1 (5 bases). V was pared by 3 bases and J by 5 bases, with 14 bases between. The CDR3 has 16 amino acids. In germline, CDR1 is SNHLY, CDR2 FYNNEI. CDR3 loop: CASSESGGWNNSPLHF. CDR3 nucleotide sequence: TGTGCCAGCAGTGAGAGTGGGGGTTGGAATAATTCACCCCTCCACTTT.

This clonotype was seen many times. The chain uses TRBV7-8 and TRBJ2-5; TRBD2 matches 14 bases. Unmatched junction bases numbered 7, after V lost 5 bases and J lost 5 bases. The CDR3 spans 16 residues. Germline values: CDR1 SGHVS, CDR2 FQNEAQ. DNA of the CDR3: TGTGCCAGCAGCCGCGGACTAGCGGGGGGTGGGGAGACCCAGTACTTC. Translation gives CASSRGLAGGGETQYF.

This clonotype was found many times. The chain employs TRBV7-9 and TRBJ2-7; 12 bases match TRBD2. This CDR3 has 17 amino acids. Germline V CDR1 and CDR2: SEHNR, FQNEAQ (reference sequence). J lost 0 bases, V lost 1 base, and 4 bases had no gene match. The CDR3 protein is CASSLGTSGTLSYEQYF. CDR3 coding DNA: TGTGCCAGCAGCTTAGGGACTAGCGGGACCCTCTCCTACGAGCAGTACTTC.

This clonotype was recorded at least ten times. The V gene is TRBV6-1, the J gene TRBJ1-1, with D unresolved. Trimming removed 1 base from V and 1 base from J, with 7 bases in between. The CDR3 is 14 residues long. CDR1 is MNHNS and CDR2 is SASEGT in the germline V gene. The CDR3 region is CASSEEAGNTEAFF. CDR3 DNA: TGTGCCAGCAGTGAAGAGGCAGGGAACACTGAAGCTTTCTTT.

A note on this clonotype: A much larger clonotype is one base distant, so this may be a read error. The chain links TRBV9 to TRBJ2-2; either TRBD1 or TRBD2 may supply D (5 bases each). The CDR3 extends over 18 amino acids. Germline CDR1 is SGDLS and CDR2 is YYNGEE. The CDR3 reads CTSSAPPGQAANTGELFF. The CDR3 DNA reads as TGTACCAGCAGCGCGCCCCCGGGGCAGGCAGCGAACACCGGGGAGCTGTTTTTT.

This chain connects TRBV6-1 to TRBJ1-6; D is perhaps TRBD1 (5 bases). CDR1 and CDR2 from the germline V gene are MNHNS and SASEGT. The CDR3 spans 12 residues. Trimming took off 5 bases at V and 10 bases at J, with 9 bases between the two ends. In DNA, the CDR3 is TGTGCCAGCAGTACAGGAACCTCACCCCTCCACTTT. It codes for CASSTGTSPLHF.

This clonotype was recorded at least ten times. Given the absence of the conserved phenylalanine or tryptophan at the CDR3 end, a read error is likely. The CDR3 spells CASSLGAGGAGYEQYL. CDR3 DNA: TGTGCCAGCAGCTTAGGGGCAGGGGGCGCGGGATACGAGCAGTACCTC. The chain uses TRBV11-2 and TRBJ2-7, with 8 bases that match TRBD1. The CDR3 is made up of 16 amino acids. Unmatched junction bases numbered 9, after V lost 1 base and J lost 4 bases. CDR1 is SGHAT and CDR2 is FQNNGV in the germline V gene.

This clonotype was observed many times. The chain uses TRBV11-2 and TRBJ1-3; D remains unclear. The CDR3 covers 17 residues. From germline, CDR1 is SGHAT and CDR2 FQNNGV. V was clipped by 0 bases and J by 0 bases, with 12 bases between them. This CDR3 is CASSLEPRYHSGNTIYF. As DNA, the CDR3 is TGTGCCAGCAGCTTAGAGCCCCGATATCACTCTGGAAACACCATATATTTT. Full variable domain (remainder filled in from reference TRBV11-2 and TRBJ1-3): EAGVAQSPRYKIIEKRQSVAFWCNPISGHATLYWYQQILGQGPKLLIQFQNNGVVDDSQLPKDRFSAERLKGVDSTLKIQPAKLEDSAVYLCASSLEPRYHSGNTIYFGEGSWLTVV.

This clonotype was counted many times. V and J are TRBV11-2 and TRBJ2-7, with 8 bases aligning to TRBD2. Trimming cost V 0 bases and J 2 bases; bases outside gene matches: 3. The CDR3 has 15 residues. Germline V gene lookup returns CDR1 SGHAT and CDR2 FQNNGV. The chain's CDR3 is CASSLEAGGPYEQYF. CDR3 nucleotides: TGTGCCAGCAGCTTAGAGGCGGGAGGCCCCTACGAGCAGTACTTC.

In its sample, this clonotype was seen many times. The CDR3 protein is CASSYGREKETQYF. The CDR3 coding sequence is TGTGCCAGCAGTTATGGGCGGGAGAAAGAGACCCAGTACTTC. The chain uses TRBV6-2 or TRBV6-3 and TRBJ2-5, with 7 nucleotides matching TRBD2. J gave up 3 bases and V 3 bases, and 4 bases lay outside the gene matches. From germline, CDR1 is MNHEY and CDR2 SVGEGT. The CDR3 length is 14 residues.

Ten or more counts support this clonotype. The chain couples TRBV6-4 to TRBJ1-5, with D unclear. There are 18 residues in the CDR3. Per the germline V gene, CDR1 is MRHNA and CDR2 is SNTAGT. V lost 6 bases to trimming and J lost 0 bases, with 21 bases between them. CDR3 loop: CASSDDKPVAYSNQPQHF. In DNA, the CDR3 is TGTGCCAGCAGCGACGACAAGCCCGTCGCTTATAGCAATCAGCCCCAGCATTTT.

Ten or more counts support this clonotype. The rearrangement links TRBV2 to TRBJ1-2; D is possibly TRBD1 (6 bases). Germline-derived CDR1 and CDR2 are SNHLY and FYNNEI. CDR3 size: 12 residues. Trimming removed 6 bases from V and 7 bases from J, with 12 bases in between. The CDR3 sequence: CASSLRGSGYTF. The CDR3 DNA follows: TGTGCCAGCAGCCTTAGGGGGAGTGGCTACACCTTC.

This clonotype showed up many times. J is TRBJ2-7 and V is TRBV28, with a possible D match to TRBD1 (6 bases). Trimming took off 2 bases at V and 8 bases at J, with 10 bases between the two ends. Germline CDR1 is MDHEN and CDR2 is SYDVKM. There are 12 residues in the CDR3. The CDR3 DNA reads as TGTGCCAGCAGTTTAGCACAGGGTAAGCAGTACTTC. Translated, it gives CASSLAQGKQYF.

This clonotype was picked up many times. The chain recombines TRBV19 with TRBJ1-1; perhaps TRBD1 as D (6 bases). The CDR3 is 12 residues long. The germline gives CDR1 LNHDA, CDR2 SQIVND (reference sequence). Trimming took 4 bases from V and 7 from J, leaving 10 bases between them. CDR3 bases: TGTGCCAGTAGTACCAGGGGCGGTGAAGCTTTCTTT. Its translation is CASSTRGGEAFF.

CDR3 nucleotide sequence: TGTGCCAGCAGTTTTTCCCAGGCCAATAATTCACCCCTCCACTTT. It specifies CASSFSQANNSPLHF. This chain links TRBV12-3 or TRBV12-4 with TRBJ1-6; D call uncertain. V was clipped by 3 bases and J by 5 bases, with 11 bases between them. The CDR3 sequence is 15 residues long.

This clonotype was counted at least ten times. V and J are TRBV28 and TRBJ1-5, with D hard to call. Between the trimmed V and J ends, which lost 5 bases and 1 base, there was a span of 15 bases. In germline, CDR1 is MDHEN, CDR2 SYDVKM. The length of the CDR3 is 16 residues. The CDR3 reads CASSLSEPPSNQPQHF. CDR3 coding DNA: TGTGCCAGCAGTCTTTCGGAACCCCCCAGCAATCAGCCCCAGCATTTT.

At least ten counts were recorded for this clonotype. For the CDR3, the DNA is TGTGCCAGCAGTTTATCGTGGGGGCGGCAGAACACTGAAGCTTTCTTT. It codes for CASSLSWGRQNTEAFF. The chain couples TRBV27 to TRBJ1-1; TRBD1 is a possible D gene (6 bases). V gave up 0 bases and J gave up 1 base, with 12 bases separating them. CDR3 length equals 16 residues. CDR1 and CDR2 from the germline V gene are MNHEY and SMNVEV (reference sequence).

The V call is TRBV9, the J call TRBJ1-6; D unclear. CDR3 length equals 15 residues. V lost 4 bases to trimming and J lost 5 bases, with 13 bases between them. Germline values: CDR1 SGDLS, CDR2 YYNGEE. For the CDR3, the DNA is TGTGCCAGCAGCCCCCGGACGGCAGATAATTCACCCCTCCACTTT. Translation gives CASSPRTADNSPLHF.

This clonotype has a count of ten or more. The V gene is TRBV3-1, the J gene TRBJ1-6, with D perhaps matching TRBD1 (5 bases). The CDR3 is made up of 13 amino acids. From germline, CDR1 is LGHDT and CDR2 YNNKEL (reference sequence). Trimming stripped 4 bases from V and 10 bases from J, with 11 bases between. The CDR3 DNA reads TGTGCCAGCAGCCTCCCCGGGACGTCACCCCTCCACTTT. This translates into CASSLPGTSPLHF.

This clonotype has at least ten counts. The chain joins TRBV12-3 or TRBV12-4 to TRBJ1-2; 8 positions match TRBD1. This CDR3 contains 17 residues. V dropped 5 bases and J dropped 8; count of bases not matched to a gene: 19. CDR3 sequence: CASSPSRRGLELWGYTF. In DNA, the CDR3 is TGTGCCAGCAGTCCCTCCCGCAGGGGGCTCGAACTATGGGGCTACACCTTC.

This clonotype has a handful of counts. This chain uses TRBV6-1 with TRBJ2-7; the match to TRBD2 covers 8 bases. CDR3 size: 15 residues. From germline, CDR1 is MNHNS and CDR2 SASEGT. J gave up 5 bases and V 6 bases, and 12 bases lay outside the gene matches. The CDR3 DNA follows: TGTGCCAGCAGAGGACTAGCCCCTCTACTAGACGAGCAGTACTTC. Amino acid sequence: CASRGLAPLLDEQYF.

This clonotype was seen ten or more times. The V call is TRBV6-2 or TRBV6-3, the J call TRBJ2-2, with D unresolved. V lost 7 bases to trimming and J lost 8 bases, with 11 bases between them. Germline V gene data show CDR1 as MNHEY and CDR2 as SVGEGT. The CDR3 spans 12 residues. CDR3 DNA: TGTGCCAGCACCCACGTTTTAGGGGAGCTGTTTTTT. Its protein product is CASTHVLGELFF.

This clonotype was observed a handful of times. The chain couples TRBV12-3 or TRBV12-4 to TRBJ2-5; 8 bases line up with TRBD2. The CDR3 runs 15 residues. Trimming took 3 bases from V and 2 from J; bases not matched to a gene: 5. This CDR3 reads CASSFRGGLQETQYF. Here the CDR3 DNA reads TGTGCCAGCAGTTTTCGGGGGGGGCTTCAAGAGACCCAGTACTTC.

This clonotype was seen a handful of times. V usage is TRBV7-8 and J usage is TRBJ1-2, with D possibly TRBD1 on 6 matching bases. CDR1 SGHVS and CDR2 FQNEAQ come from the germline V gene. V dropped 5 bases and J dropped 7 bases, with 14 bases sitting between them. CDR3 size: 13 residues. CDR3 loop: CASSGYRDGGYTF. The DNA of the CDR3 is TGTGCCAGCAGCGGATACAGGGATGGTGGCTACACCTTC.

This clonotype was counted many times. The J gene is TRBJ1-1, the V gene TRBV29-1; D might be TRBD1 (5 bases). The length of the CDR3 is 11 residues. CDR1 SQVTM and CDR2 ANQGSEA come from the germline V gene. V was clipped by 8 bases and J by 7 bases, with 14 bases between them. In nucleotides, the CDR3 is TGCAGCCCCTACTGGGGGAATGAAGCTTTCTTT. It yields the protein CSPYWGNEAFF. The full variable domain, rest sourced from reference TRBV29-1 and TRBJ1-1, is SAVISQKPSRDICQRGTSLTIQCQVDSQVTMMFWYRQQPGQSLTLIATANQGSEATYESGFVIDKFPISRPNLTFSTLTVSNMSPEDSSIYLCSPYWGNEAFFGQGTRLTVV.